This TCR beta chain was identified during a study of identical twins. A single record per CDR3 protein comes from TCRdb applying MiXCR to the 5' RACE reads. The sample holds 150,000 or so distinct CDR3 sequences; around 3.6% are singletons and the top ten take more than 7%. The specimen sequenced was memory T cells sorted from blood. The clonotype originates from a man between 18 and 29 years old in good health.

Written as DNA, the CDR3 is TGTGCCAGCAGTTTAGGCCCAGGGGGCATTGATCAGCCCCAGCATTTT. It codes for CASSLGPGGIDQPQHF. This chain links TRBV12-3 or TRBV12-4 with TRBJ1-5; TRBD1 agrees at 8 bases. V was clipped by 1 base and J by 5 bases; unmatched bases: 7. This CDR3 region has 16 residues.